The 4 T cell receptor beta chains reported below all come from one sample, sequenced in a study of T cells in Graves' hyperthyroidism and ophthalmopathy. TCR beta CDR3 region amplification was performed from RNA transcripts. When the TCR CDR3 underwent first-round RT-PCR, the HTBI primer set was used. TCRdb re-analysed the multiplex PCR reads in MiXCR, keeping a single row per CDR3 protein. The repertoire holds about 580,000 distinct CDR3 sequences, with about 14% as singletons. The material sequenced was blood. These receptors all come from a woman in her twenties or thirties with Graves' hyperthyroidism that later progressed to Graves' ophthalmopathy.

The sample holds many counts of this clonotype. The CDR3 protein is CSARGRTGSYEQYF. CDR3 bases: TGCAGTGCTAGGGGCAGGACGGGCTCGTACGAGCAGTACTTC. The gene calls are TRBV20-1 and TRBJ2-7; the D is unclear. V was pared by 3 bases and J by 4 bases, with 16 bases between. Germline V gives CDR1 DFQATT, CDR2 SNEGSKA (reference sequence). The CDR3 is made up of 14 amino acids.

Only a few counts were recorded for this clonotype. This rearrangement joins TRBV7-2 to TRBJ2-7; 11 bases match TRBD2. The germline CDR1 and CDR2 sequences are SGHTA and FQGNSA. Trimming at V came to 1 base and at J to 7 bases, leaving 6 bases not matched to a gene. This CDR3 comprises 15 residues. CDR3 coding DNA: TGTGCCAGCAGCTTAGGCCTAGCGGGAGGTGGAGAGCAGTACTTC. It translates to CASSLGLAGGGEQYF.

This clonotype was detected many times. The chain links TRBV12-3 or TRBV12-4 to TRBJ2-5, with 7 bases that match TRBD2. J lost 5 bases, V lost 3 bases, and 9 bases had no gene match. The CDR3 contains 15 residues. CDR3 coding DNA: TGTGCCAGCAGTTTTACCGGGAGGTCCGAGGAGACCCAGTACTTC. Its translation is CASSFTGRSEETQYF.

The J gene is TRBJ2-7, the V gene TRBV29-1, with D unclear. This CDR3 is 13 amino acids long. Germline values: CDR1 SQVTM, CDR2 ANQGSEA. The ends were cut back, 4 bases at V and 0 bases at J, with 10 bases in the middle. The CDR3 DNA reads as TGCAGCGTTGTCGTTCAGAGCTCCTACGAGCAGTACTTC. Translation gives CSVVVQSSYEQYF.